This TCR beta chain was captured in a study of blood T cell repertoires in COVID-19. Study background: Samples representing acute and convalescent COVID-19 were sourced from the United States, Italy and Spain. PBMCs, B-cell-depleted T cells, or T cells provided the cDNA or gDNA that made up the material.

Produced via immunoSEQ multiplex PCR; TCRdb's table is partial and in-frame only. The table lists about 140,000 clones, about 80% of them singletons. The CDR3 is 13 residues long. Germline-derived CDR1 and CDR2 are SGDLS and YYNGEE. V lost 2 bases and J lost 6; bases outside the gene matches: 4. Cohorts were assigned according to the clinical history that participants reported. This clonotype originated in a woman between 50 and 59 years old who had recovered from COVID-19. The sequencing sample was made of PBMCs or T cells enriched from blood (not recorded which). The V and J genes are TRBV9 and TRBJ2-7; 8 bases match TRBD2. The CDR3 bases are TGTGCCAGCAGCGTGAGCGGGAGTGGCGAGCAGTACTTC. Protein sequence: CASSVSGSGEQYF.